This T cell receptor beta chain derives from a study of graft-versus-host responses after intestinal transplantation. Study overall: Transplantation in recipients was multivisceral, liver-intestinal, or isolated intestinal.

Germline V CDR1 and CDR2: LGHNA, YNFKEQ. The germline V and J ends were trimmed by 3 bases and 4 bases, with 19 bases remaining between them. This CDR3 spans 17 amino acids. Measured with immunoSEQ multiplex PCR; TCRdb has only the in-frame clones, and not every one. The sample lists roughly 73,000 clones, roughly 84% occurring once. On this clone itself: Its antigen is not identified.

General study points: The marrow of recipients harbored GvH clones, and ileum or blood showed some of them first. Some patients had graft-donor T cell macrochimerism, and their allografts showed high graft-versus-host to host-versus-graft clonal ratios. There was an association between peak levels of circulating GvH clones and early post-transplant HvG declines.

The specimen comprised unstimulated CD8+ T cells sorted from spleen or lymph node cells, sampled before transplant. This TCR was recovered from a human donor who was the organ donor for an intestinal transplant. V usage is TRBV4-2 and J usage is TRBJ1-3, with D uncertain. The CDR3 loop is CASSQSLGKLTGNTIYF. In DNA, the CDR3 is TGTGCCAGCAGCCAGAGTTTAGGCAAGCTTACGGGAAACACCATATATTTT.